This T cell receptor beta chain was found in a study of T cells after posttransplantation cyclophosphamide. General study points: Blood and skin or GI T cell repertoires showed limited TRB overlap.

Sequencing used immunoSEQ multiplex PCR; TCRdb keeps in-frame clones, though not all of them. Recorded here are about 1,200 clones, with no singletons, and the ten leading clones hold about 40%. The CDR3 sequence is 15 residues long. CDR1 SNHLY and CDR2 FYNNEI come from the germline V gene. V shed 3 bases, J shed 2 bases, and the junction held 3 bases outside the gene matches. Busulfan-fludarabine conditioning, marrow transplant, and cyclophosphamide on days +3 and +4 were administered. This clone showed up many times. The antigen remains unidentified. Here the sequenced sample was PBMCs, taken 84 days after allogeneic stem cell transplant with posttransplant cyclophosphamide. The chain couples TRBV2 to TRBJ1-4; 7 nucleotides line up with TRBD1. This TCR was recovered from a male patient in his 30s who received an allogeneic stem cell transplant from a related donor, was CMV-positive, and had no GVHD. The T cells may come from the graft donor. The CDR3: CASSDGQVTNEKLFF. The CDR3, as DNA: TGTGCCAGCAGTGACGGACAGGTCACTAATGAAAAACTGTTTTTT. The full variable domain, completed using reference TRBV2 and TRBJ1-4, is EPEVTQTPSHQVTQMGQEVILRCVPISNHLYFYWYRQILGQKVEFLVSFYNNEISEKSEIFDDQFSVERPDGSNFTLKIRSTKLEDSAMYFCASSDGQVTNEKLFFGSGTQLSVL.